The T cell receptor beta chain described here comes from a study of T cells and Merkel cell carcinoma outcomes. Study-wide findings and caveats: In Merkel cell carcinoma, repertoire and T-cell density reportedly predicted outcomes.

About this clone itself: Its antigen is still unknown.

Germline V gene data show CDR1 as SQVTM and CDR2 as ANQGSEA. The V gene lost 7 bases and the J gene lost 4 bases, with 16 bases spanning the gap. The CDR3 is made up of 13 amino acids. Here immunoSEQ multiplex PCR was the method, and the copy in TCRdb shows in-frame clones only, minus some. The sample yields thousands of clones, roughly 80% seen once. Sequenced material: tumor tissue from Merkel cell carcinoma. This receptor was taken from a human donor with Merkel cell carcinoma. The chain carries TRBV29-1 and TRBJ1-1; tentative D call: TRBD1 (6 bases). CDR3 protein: CSASNSQGTEAFF. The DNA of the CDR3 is TGCAGCGCATCTAACTCACAGGGCACTGAAGCTTTCTTT.